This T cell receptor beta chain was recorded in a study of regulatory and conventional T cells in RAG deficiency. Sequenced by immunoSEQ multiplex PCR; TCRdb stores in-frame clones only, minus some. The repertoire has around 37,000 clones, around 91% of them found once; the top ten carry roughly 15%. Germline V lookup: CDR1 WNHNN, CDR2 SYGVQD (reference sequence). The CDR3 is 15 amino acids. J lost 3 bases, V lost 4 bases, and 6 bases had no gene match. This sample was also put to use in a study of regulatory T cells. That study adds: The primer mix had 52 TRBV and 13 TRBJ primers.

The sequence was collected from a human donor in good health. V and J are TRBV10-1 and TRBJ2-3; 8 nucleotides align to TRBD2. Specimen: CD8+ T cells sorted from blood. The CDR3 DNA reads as TGCGCCAGCAGTGGCGGTGGCGGGAGGACAGATACGCAGTATTTT. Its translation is CASSGGGGRTDTQYF.